The T cell receptor beta chain under discussion was sequenced for a study of T-cell memory formation after mild COVID-19 (dated by TCRdb to the early 2020s). About the full investigation: TCR sequence clusters from the two donors were largely donor specific. In a couple of donors, T-cell clones that expanded and contracted after mild COVID-19 were tracked by sequencing TCRalpha and TCRbeta repertoires over time. The cohort comprised two young, previously healthy adult volunteers, one female and one male.

Trimming accounts for 4 bases at V and 3 bases at J, while the number of junction bases matched to no gene is 9. CDR1 and CDR2 were assigned from the germline V gene as SGHTA and FQGNSA. The CDR3 sequence holds 15 residues, the cysteine and phenylalanine included. The read is trimmed to its CDR3 DNA, 45 bases read in frame from base 1. This clonotype has more than one count but fewer than ten. No antigen is known for it. No base quality values were provided; no much bigger clone lies one nucleotide off. The investigation overall reported the following: The study covered only two mild cases, and larger cohorts including severe cases with pre-infection samples were considered necessary. Contracting CD4+ clones were found mainly in CM and EM memory subsets, while CD8+ clones were enriched in EMRA. The second-wave clones that peaked on day 37 were not confirmed to be SARS-CoV-2 specific. Some responding clones were found in pre-infection memory, which suggests that pre-existing cross-reactive memory T cells took part in the SARS-CoV-2 response. Balanced CD4/CD8 phenotypes were observed for clones contracting from day 15 to 85, whereas a bias towards CD4+ was observed for a second wave of clones expanding from day 15 to 37.

Sequencer: Illumina NovaSeq 6000. TCRalpha and TCRbeta cDNA libraries were constructed by 5'RACE with constant-segment primers, with sample barcodes and unique molecular identifiers being introduced. RNA was extracted from every sample with Trizol reagent. Amplification of the libraries took two PCR steps, and the second step added a second sample barcode plus Illumina TruSeq adapters. Libraries were sequenced on an Illumina NovaSeq with 2 x 150 bp paired-end reads. The authors' pipeline ran thus. Demultiplexing of reads and collapsing into UMI-guided consensus sequences were performed with migec v1.2.7. Using mixcr v2.1.11, UMI consensuses were aligned to TRA and TRB V and J templates and then assembled into clonotypes. Expanded or contracted clonotypes were those called significant by both edgeR and NoisET, with noise models trained on biological replicates. For edgeR calls, a false discovery rate-adjusted p below 0.01 and a log2 fold-change threshold of 1 were applied. As an exploratory analysis of dynamics, max-normalized trajectories of the 1000 most abundant clonotypes were examined with PCA combined with hierarchical clustering. Each responding clone was given a CD4 or CD8 phenotype based on the CD4+ and CD8+ repertoires, which had been sequenced separately. TCRdb handled the public reads itself, with Q25 trimming in fastp and clone calling in MiXCR, and kept productive beta chains. When rows share a CDR3 protein, they turn into one entry using the most common DNA and genes. Here the V and J calls rest on TCRdb's processing, not on the authors' analysis. The sample contains some 290,000 distinct CDR3 sequences, roughly 16% of them found a single time. The ten largest clonotypes hold roughly 23% of the sample.

Ficoll-Paque density gradient centrifugation was the method used to isolate PBMCs. This chain joins TRBV7-2 to TRBJ2-7, with 7 bases matching TRBD1. Sequencing was done on a sample of PBMCs or a T cell subset sorted from them (not recorded which). This TCR derives from a man between 18 and 35 years old who had mild COVID-19 (a few samples of this study predate the infection). The sample titles of this study are shuffled in the database, so cell type and time point are left out; the donor was told from shared clones. The CDR3 has the sequence CASSSYTGALYEQYF. The nucleotide sequence is given as TGTGCCAGCAGCTCTTATACAGGGGCCCTCTACGAGCAGTACTTC.